The 29 T cell receptor beta chains in this list originate from one sample, sequenced in a study of T-cell reconstitution after alpha-beta-depleted transplantation in children. Molecular barcoding with unique molecular identifiers was used for the TCRbeta library. TCRdb re-derived calls from the PCR reads in MiXCR, one entry per CDR3 protein. The sample lists 200,000 to 250,000 distinct CDR3 sequences, approximately 10% seen once, with roughly 27% in the top ten. The sequencing used PBMCs, collected before TCRalphabeta/CD19-depleted stem cell transplant. The receptors were sampled from a child younger than two with acute myeloid leukemia, due to receive a stem cell transplant.

Only a few counts were recorded for this clonotype. The chain joins TRBV20-1 to TRBJ2-5; 12 bases match TRBD2. From germline, CDR1 is DFQATT and CDR2 SNEGSKA (reference sequence). CDR3 length: 15 residues. V shed 5 bases and J 4 bases; nucleotides not matched to a gene: 8. This chain's CDR3 is CSASPPGLAGETQYF. The DNA of the CDR3 is TGCAGTGCTTCACCTCCGGGACTAGCGGGAGAGACCCAGTACTTC.

This clonotype was seen many times. The V and J genes are TRBV18 and TRBJ1-2; D is ambiguous. Trimming left V 2 bases short and J 4 bases short, with 14 bases between. CDR3 length: 15 residues. Per the germline V gene, CDR1 is KGHSH and CDR2 is LQKENI. CDR3 DNA: TGTGCCAGCTCACCATCTGAGGGAACCACCTATGGCTACACCTTC. Translating gives CASSPSEGTTYGYTF.

This clonotype has a count of ten or more. The chain is built from TRBV20-1 and TRBJ2-1; D unresolved. The CDR3 runs 16 residues. Trimming shortened V by 0 bases and J by 4 bases, and 16 bases separated the two germline ends. Looked up from germline, CDR1 is DFQATT and CDR2 is SNEGSKA (reference sequence). CDR3 nucleotide sequence: TGCAGTGCTAGAGATGAGGCAGGATGGATGTACAATGAGCAGTTCTTC. It translates to CSARDEAGWMYNEQFF.

This clonotype was observed a few times. CDR3 in amino acids: CASSLYGGMTYNEQFF. CDR3 coding DNA: TGTGCCAGCAGTTTATACGGCGGGATGACCTACAATGAGCAGTTCTTC. V usage is TRBV28 and J usage is TRBJ2-1, with D maybe TRBD2 (6 bases). From germline, CDR1 is MDHEN and CDR2 SYDVKM. The V and J ends lost 1 base and 2 bases respectively, with 12 bases between them. CDR3 length: 16 residues.

The J gene is TRBJ2-1, the V gene TRBV7-2; D is ambiguous. The CDR3 runs 15 residues. Trimming shortened V by 1 base and J by 6 bases, and 13 bases separated the two germline ends. The germline V gene encodes CDR1 SGHTA and CDR2 FQGNSA. The CDR3 bases are TGTGCCAGCAGCTTAGGAGGCCCTGGGCTCAATGAGCAGTTCTTC. Translation gives CASSLGGPGLNEQFF. The variable domain in full, completed from reference TRBV7-2 and TRBJ2-1, reads GAGVSQSPSNKVTEKGKDVELRCDPISGHTALYWYRQSLGQGLEFLIYFQGNSAPDKSGLPSDRFSAERTGGSVSTLTIQRTQQEDSAVYLCASSLGGPGLNEQFFGPGTRLTVL.

This clonotype was found many times. The CDR3 nucleotides read TGTGCCAGCAGCTTTCTTTCAGGAGGGGGTAGCTACGAGCAGTACTTC. The encoded protein is CASSFLSGGGSYEQYF. V is TRBV7-9 and J is TRBJ2-7, with D perhaps being TRBD1 or TRBD2 (6 bases each). The V gene's germline CDR1 is SEHNR and CDR2 FQNEAQ (reference sequence). This CDR3 contains 16 residues. V was clipped by 3 bases and J by 3 bases, with 18 bases between them.

This clonotype was found many times. This sequence joins TRBV24-1 and TRBJ1-5; D perhaps matches TRBD1 (6 bases). This CDR3 is built from 16 residues. Germline assignment: CDR1 KGHDR and CDR2 SFDVKD. V gave up 4 bases and J gave up 0 bases, with 12 bases separating them. The CDR3 protein is CATSEPTGYSNQPQHF. As DNA, the CDR3 is TGTGCCACCAGTGAACCTACAGGGTATAGCAATCAGCCCCAGCATTTT.

The chain recombines TRBV27 with TRBJ1-1; 10 bases are a match to TRBD1. V shed 7 bases, J shed 5 bases, and the junction held 10 bases outside the gene matches. The CDR3 totals 15 residues. Germline CDR1 and CDR2: MNHEY and SMNVEV (reference sequence). In nucleotides, the CDR3 is TGTGCCAGCACCCCCGGGACAGGGGTGGCGACTGAAGCTTTCTTT. Its protein product is CASTPGTGVATEAFF.

This rearrangement joins TRBV10-2 to TRBJ1-6; no clear D gene. The CDR3 covers 13 residues. Germline loops: CDR1 WSHSY, CDR2 SAAADI. Trimming removed 4 bases at V and 10 bases at J, with 11 bases between. CDR3 loop: CASSGILGSPLHF. DNA of the CDR3: TGCGCCAGCAGTGGGATTCTGGGGTCACCCCTCCACTTT.

Many counts were recorded for this clonotype. This rearrangement joins TRBV7-7 to TRBJ2-2; 8 nucleotides line up with TRBD2. CDR1 is SSHAT, CDR2 FNYEAQ, per germline (reference sequence). J lost 1 base, V lost 3 bases, and 4 bases had no gene match. The length of the CDR3 is 16 residues. CDR3 region: CASSFQAGENTGELFF. For the CDR3, the DNA is TGTGCCAGCAGCTTTCAAGCGGGGGAGAACACCGGGGAGCTGTTTTTT.

The sample holds many counts of this clonotype. One end of the junction does not line up with germline, which may come from a read error. V is TRBV5-1 and J is TRBJ2-7, with D tentatively TRBD2 (6 bases). Germline V CDR1 and CDR2: SGHRS, YFSETQ. The CDR3 is 14 amino acids. The CDR3 sequence is CASSLGSGPYEQYF. Here the CDR3 DNA reads TGTGCCAGCAGCTTAGGTAGCGGCCCCTACGAGCAGTACTTC.

This clonotype was counted many times. This sequence joins TRBV11-1 and TRBJ2-1; 13 bases match TRBD2. V lost 4 bases and J lost 5; bases outside the gene matches: 2. The germline V gene has CDR1 SGHAT and CDR2 FQDESV (reference sequence). This CDR3 is 15 amino acids long. In nucleotides, the CDR3 is TGTGCCAGCAGCTGGACTAGCGGGAGCGACAATGAGCAGTTCTTC. Translated, it gives CASSWTSGSDNEQFF.

This clonotype appeared many times. This chain links TRBV28 with TRBJ1-1; D gene uncertain. Germline V CDR1 and CDR2: MDHEN, SYDVKM. The length of the CDR3 is 13 residues. The V gene lost 5 bases and the J gene lost 3 bases, with 10 bases spanning the gap. Here the CDR3 reads CASSDGPYTEAFF. CDR3 DNA: TGTGCCAGCAGTGACGGCCCCTACACTGAAGCTTTCTTT.

This clonotype was counted ten times or more. This rearrangement joins TRBV28 to TRBJ2-4; the D is unclear. Trimming pared 6 bases from V and 2 bases from J, leaving 14 bases between. CDR3 size: 15 residues. Germline lookup yields CDR1 MDHEN and CDR2 SYDVKM. DNA for the CDR3: TGTGCCAGCAGCCTCAGTCGTAATCCCAAAAACATTCAGTACTTC. Protein sequence: CASSLSRNPKNIQYF.

Ten or more counts support this clonotype. This chain links TRBV28 with TRBJ1-6; no clear D. There are 17 residues in the CDR3. Germline values: CDR1 MDHEN, CDR2 SYDVKM. V lost 3 bases, J lost 0 bases, and 12 bases lay in between. CDR3 nucleotides: TGTGCCAGCAGTTTTACCCCAGGCAGCTCCTATAATTCACCCCTCCACTTT. Translating gives CASSFTPGSSYNSPLHF.

A word on this clonotype: Since a much larger clone is just one base distant, this may be a read error. This chain connects TRBV7-3 to TRBJ2-7; D might be TRBD1 (5 bases). The CDR3 sequence is 14 residues long. CDR1 SGHTA and CDR2 FQGTGA come from the germline V gene. CDR3 region: CACSSPQVSSEQYF. DNA for the CDR3: TGTGCCTGCAGCTCCCCACAGGTTTCAAGCGAGCAGTACTTC.

At least ten counts were recorded for this clonotype. This chain connects TRBV7-3 to TRBJ2-5; no definite D call. Between the trimmed V and J ends, which lost 5 bases and 5 bases, there was a span of 12 bases. This CDR3 has 13 amino acids. Per germline, CDR1 SGHTA and CDR2 FQGTGA. CDR3 region: CASSRQIGETQYF. The CDR3, as DNA: TGTGCCAGCAGCCGTCAGATTGGGGAGACCCAGTACTTC.

The J gene is TRBJ2-2, the V gene TRBV7-6; D gene uncertain. This CDR3 contains 13 residues. From germline, CDR1 is SGHVS and CDR2 FNYEAQ. V lost 6 bases, J lost 4 bases, and 9 bases lay in between. The DNA for the CDR3 is TGTGCCAGCAGAACAGTGGGCACCGGGGAGCTGTTTTTT. Its protein is CASRTVGTGELFF.

In this sample, this clonotype turned up many times. V and J are TRBV28 and TRBJ2-3; 11 bases align to TRBD2. Germline CDR1 reads MDHEN; CDR2 reads SYDVKM. The V gene end was trimmed by 3 bases and the J gene end by 2 bases; junction bases not matched to a gene: 4. The CDR3 contains 16 residues. The CDR3 bases are TGTGCCAGCAGTTTCCTGACTAGCGGGACCACAGATACGCAGTATTTT. Translating it yields CASSFLTSGTTDTQYF.

This clonotype has at least ten counts. The gene calls are TRBV20-1 and TRBJ2-5, with D possibly matching TRBD1 (6 bases). Germline CDR1 reads DFQATT; CDR2 reads SNEGSKA (reference sequence). The CDR3 runs 15 residues. Trimming pared 5 bases from V and 2 bases from J, leaving 18 bases between. CDR3 sequence (DNA): TGCAGTGCTGGGAACCCGGGACACCTACAAGAGACCCAGTACTTC. Residues: CSAGNPGHLQETQYF.

The gene calls are TRBV7-2 and TRBJ2-2, with TRBD2 matching over 10 bases. Trimming took 4 bases from V and 3 from J; bases not matched to a gene: 11. The CDR3 covers 18 residues. The V gene's germline CDR1 is SGHTA and CDR2 FQGNSA. The CDR3 DNA reads TGTGCCAGCAGCTCGACACGGACTAGCGGTTCCCACACCGGGGAGCTGTTTTTT. Protein product: CASSSTRTSGSHTGELFF.

This clonotype has a count of ten or more. The rearrangement links TRBV7-7 to TRBJ2-3; possible D gene TRBD2, 6 bases. The CDR3 length is 14 residues. Trimming cost V 1 base and J 6 bases, with 11 bases left between them. Per germline, CDR1 SSHAT and CDR2 FNYEAQ (reference sequence). The CDR3 DNA is TGTGCCAGCAGCTTAGTCGGGAGAGGGGATACGCAGTATTTT. It is translated as CASSLVGRGDTQYF.

This clonotype has a count of ten or more. This chain links TRBV15 with TRBJ1-3; D call uncertain. There are 13 residues in the CDR3. V was trimmed by 5 bases and J by 4 bases, leaving 9 bases between them. The germline gives CDR1 LNHNV, CDR2 YYDKDF (reference sequence). Here the CDR3 reads CATSGEGGNTIYF. CDR3 DNA sequence: TGTGCCACCAGCGGCGAAGGAGGAAACACCATATATTTT.

This rearrangement joins TRBV19 to TRBJ2-3; D remains unclear. Germline lookup yields CDR1 LNHDA and CDR2 SQIVND (reference sequence). V lost 3 bases and J lost 0, with 7 bases in between. The CDR3 has 14 residues. DNA for the CDR3: TGTGCCAGTAGTATGCTGTCTAGCACAGATACGCAGTATTTT. Translating it yields CASSMLSSTDTQYF.

This clonotype was picked up many times. The V gene is TRBV24-1, the J gene TRBJ2-3; no definite D call. CDR1 is KGHDR and CDR2 is SFDVKD in the germline V gene. Trimming shortened V by 1 base and J by 6 bases, and 4 bases separated the two germline ends. This CDR3 has 12 amino acids. The CDR3 spells CATSDLRDTQYF. As DNA, the CDR3 is TGTGCCACCAGTGATTTAAGGGATACGCAGTATTTT.

The sample holds many counts of this clonotype. The J gene is TRBJ2-7, the V gene TRBV12-3 or TRBV12-4; 7 bases line up with TRBD1. V was clipped by 6 bases and J by 0 bases; unmatched bases: 8. The CDR3 is 15 amino acids. CDR3 in amino acids: CASSLQGFGSYEQYF. The CDR3 DNA reads as TGTGCCAGCAGCCTACAGGGGTTCGGCTCCTACGAGCAGTACTTC.

At least ten counts were recorded for this clonotype. The chain's CDR3 is CASSFSTSGSGQQFF. The DNA of the CDR3 is TGCGCCAGCAGCTTCTCGACTAGCGGGAGTGGCCAGCAGTTCTTC. The chain recombines TRBV5-1 with TRBJ2-1; 12 nucleotides line up with TRBD2. Germline V gives CDR1 SGHRS, CDR2 YFSETQ. Trimming took 2 bases from V and 11 from J; bases not matched to a gene: 8. CDR3 length: 15 amino acids. Complete variable domain (other parts from reference TRBV5-1 and TRBJ2-1): KAGVTQTPRYLIKTRGQQVTLSCSPISGHRSVSWYQQTPGQGLQFLFEYFSETQRNKGNFPGRFSGRQFSNSRSEMNVSTLELGDSALYLCASSFSTSGSGQQFFGPGTRLTVL.

The chain combines TRBV18 with TRBJ2-2, with D perhaps given as TRBD1 or TRBD2 (5 bases each). Trimming cost V 5 bases and J 0 bases, with 13 bases left between them. This CDR3 is 16 amino acids long. CDR1 and CDR2 (germline): KGHSH, LQKENI. DNA of the CDR3: TGTGCCAGCTCAATACGAGGGACCACGAACACCGGGGAGCTGTTTTTT. Protein: CASSIRGTTNTGELFF.

The V and J genes are TRBV6-1 and TRBJ1-1; no clear D. The CDR3 contains 15 residues. The V end was cut by 6 bases, the J end by 1 base, with 15 bases between. Germline V gene sequence: CDR1 MNHNS, CDR2 SASEGT. CDR3 loop: CASSLDLVRNTEAFF. The CDR3 DNA is TGTGCCAGCAGCCTCGATTTGGTCCGGAACACTGAAGCTTTCTTT.